The 7 T cell receptor beta chains below were found in one sample sequenced in a study of T cells in women clearing cervical HPV infection. Sequencing used immunoSEQ multiplex PCR; TCRdb keeps in-frame clones, though not all of them. This listing includes about 35,000 clones. The source material was blood buffy coat. These receptors all stem from a woman aged 18 to 75 with a cervical HPV16 infection that either progressed to CIN3+ or cleared (not recorded which).

Of note for this clone: The read finishes 3 residues shy of the CDR3 end, and the germline J gene is used to complete it. The V and J genes are TRBV4-2 and TRBJ2-1; TRBD2 matches 15 bases. Germline V gives CDR1 LGHNA, CDR2 YNFKEQ. The junction had 15 bases not matched to a gene; V was cut back by 4 bases and J by 5 bases. The CDR3 runs 20 residues. The CDR3 loop is CASSPTSTGLAGGQDNEQFF. Incomplete CDR3 DNA: TGTGCCAGCAGCCCGACCTCGACGGGACTAGCGGGGGGCCAGGACAATGAG.

A word on this clone: The read ends 3 residues early relative to the CDR3; the germline J gene fills the gap. The chain combines TRBV2 with TRBJ1-4, with a possible D match to TRBD1 (5 bases). V was shortened by 2 bases and J by 9 bases, with 13 bases between the two germline ends. The CDR3 runs 14 residues. Per germline, CDR1 SNHLY and CDR2 FYNNEI. The CDR3 sequence: CASSEQGPFQKLFF. The DNA read from the CDR3 is TGTGCCAGCAGTGAACAGGGCCCTTTTCAAAAA. The entire variable domain, with the rest obtained from reference TRBV2 and TRBJ1-4, is as follows: EPEVTQTPSHQVTQMGQEVILRCVPISNHLYFYWYRQILGQKVEFLVSFYNNEISEKSEIFDDQFSVERPDGSNFTLKIRSTKLEDSAMYFCASSEQGPFQKLFFGSGTQLSVL.

This CDR3 reads CASGTGQNTGELFF. The sequenced CDR3 bases are TGTGCCAGTGGGACAGGGCAGAACACCGGGGAG. This chain connects TRBV12-3 or TRBV12-4 to TRBJ2-2, with 9 bases that match TRBD1. Coverage ceases 3 residues before the CDR3 finishes, and the germline J gene fills in the end. The CDR3 loop spans 14 amino acids. The junction had 3 bases not matched to a gene; V was cut back by 9 bases and J by 1 base.

As concerns this clone: The sequence runs out 3 residues before the end of the CDR3; the remainder is reconstructed from the germline J gene. The V gene is TRBV19, the J gene TRBJ2-1, with TRBD2 matching over 7 bases. Looked up from germline, CDR1 is LNHDA and CDR2 is SQIVND (reference sequence). CDR3 length: 15 amino acids. The V gene end was trimmed by 6 bases and the J gene end by 4 bases; junction bases not matched to a gene: 9. The CDR3 loop is CASREVGGRYNEQFF. The part of the CDR3 DNA that was read is TGTGCCAGTAGGGAGGTCGGCGGGAGATACAATGAG. Looking up the rest from reference TRBV19 and TRBJ2-1 gives the full variable domain: DGGITQSPKYLFRKEGQNVTLSCEQNLNHDAMYWYRQDPGQGLRLIYYSQIVNDFQKGDIAEGYSVSREKKESFPLTVTSAQKNPTAFYLCASREVGGRYNEQFFGPGTRLTVL.

Points on this clone: The read ends 3 residues early relative to the CDR3; the germline J gene fills the gap. The chain carries TRBV5-1 and TRBJ1-1; D call uncertain. The V and J ends lost 4 bases and 3 bases respectively, with 10 bases between them. The CDR3 runs to 13 residues. Germline loops: CDR1 SGHRS, CDR2 YFSETQ. CDR3 sequence reads: CASSTSRDTEAFF. The CDR3 DNA, read in part, is TGCGCCAGCAGCACGAGTCGGGACACTGAA.

The CDR3 region is CASGLSGGHNEQFF. The CDR3 DNA, read in part, is TGCGCCAGCGGACTTAGCGGGGGCCACAATGAG. The rearrangement links TRBV5-1 to TRBJ2-1; 9 bases are a match to TRBD2. The CDR3 end falls 3 residues outside the read, so it is completed with the germline J gene. V trimming: 7 bases; J trimming: 5 bases; junction bases outside the gene matches: 7. Germline V gives CDR1 SGHRS, CDR2 YFSETQ. The CDR3 is 14 amino acids.

A note on this clone: The sequence runs out 3 residues before the end of the CDR3; the remainder is reconstructed from the germline J gene. The J gene is TRBJ1-2, the V gene TRBV19, with 8 bases that match TRBD1. The CDR3 consists of 14 residues. The J segment lost 6 bases and the V segment lost 3 bases, leaving 6 bases of the junction unmatched. Germline V gene data show CDR1 as LNHDA and CDR2 as SQIVND (reference sequence). The CDR3 sequence: CASSIDRGLNGYTF. The sequenced part of the CDR3 DNA is TGTGCCAGTAGTATTGACAGGGGACTTAATGGC.